This TCR beta chain is from a study of blood T cell repertoires in COVID-19. Profiling relied on immunoSEQ multiplex PCR, and the TCRdb table lists in-frame clones only, not all of them. Among 200,000 to 250,000 clones listed, about four fifths were seen once. Germline CDR1 LNHDA, CDR2 SQIVND (reference sequence). This CDR3 is built from 15 residues. Trimming pared 3 bases from V and 3 bases from J, leaving 12 bases between. Sequenced: peripheral blood. The sequence was collected from a woman between 18 and 30 years old with acute or convalescent COVID-19. J is TRBJ2-1 and V is TRBV19; D is possibly TRBD2 (7 bases). Here the CDR3 reads CASSMGGAYYNEQFF. The CDR3 DNA is TGTGCCAGTAGTATGGGGGGGGCCTACTACAATGAGCAGTTCTTC.